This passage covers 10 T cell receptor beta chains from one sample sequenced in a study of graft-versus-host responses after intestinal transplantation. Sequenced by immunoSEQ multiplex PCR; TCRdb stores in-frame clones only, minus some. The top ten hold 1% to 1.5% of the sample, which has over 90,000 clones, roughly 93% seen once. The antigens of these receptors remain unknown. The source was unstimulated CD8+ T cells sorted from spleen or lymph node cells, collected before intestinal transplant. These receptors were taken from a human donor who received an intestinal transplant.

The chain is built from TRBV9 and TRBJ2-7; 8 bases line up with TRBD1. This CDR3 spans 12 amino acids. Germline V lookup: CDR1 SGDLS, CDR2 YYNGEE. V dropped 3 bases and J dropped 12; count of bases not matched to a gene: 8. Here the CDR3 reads CASSGPGGEWYF. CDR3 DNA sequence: TGTGCCAGCAGCGGTCCAGGGGGCGAATGGTACTTC.

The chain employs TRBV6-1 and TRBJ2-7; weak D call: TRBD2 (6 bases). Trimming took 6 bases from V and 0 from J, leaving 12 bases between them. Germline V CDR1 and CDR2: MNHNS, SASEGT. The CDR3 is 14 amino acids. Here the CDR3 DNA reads TGTGCCAGCAGCCCTGGGGGGTACTCCTACGAGCAGTACTTC. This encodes CASSPGGYSYEQYF.

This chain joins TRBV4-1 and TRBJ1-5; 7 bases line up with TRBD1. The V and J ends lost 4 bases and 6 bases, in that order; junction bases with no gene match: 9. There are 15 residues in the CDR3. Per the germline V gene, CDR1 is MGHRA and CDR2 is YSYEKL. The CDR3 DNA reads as TGCGCCAGCAGCCGTAGGGGGCGGTTGGTTCAGCCCCAGCATTTT. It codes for CASSRRGRLVQPQHF.

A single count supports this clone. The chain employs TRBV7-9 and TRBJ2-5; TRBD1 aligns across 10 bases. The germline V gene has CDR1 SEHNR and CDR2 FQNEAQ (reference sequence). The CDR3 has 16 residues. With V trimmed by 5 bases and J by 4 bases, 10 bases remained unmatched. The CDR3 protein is CASSLSGTGDGETQYF. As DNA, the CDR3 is TGTGCCAGCAGCCTCTCCGGGACAGGGGATGGAGAGACCCAGTACTTC.

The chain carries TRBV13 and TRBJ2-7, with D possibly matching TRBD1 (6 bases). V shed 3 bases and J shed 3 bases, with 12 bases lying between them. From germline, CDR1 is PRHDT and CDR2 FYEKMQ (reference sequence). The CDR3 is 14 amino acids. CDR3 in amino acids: CASSFAPGHYEQYF. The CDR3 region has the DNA TGTGCCAGCAGCTTTGCGCCGGGACACTACGAGCAGTACTTC.

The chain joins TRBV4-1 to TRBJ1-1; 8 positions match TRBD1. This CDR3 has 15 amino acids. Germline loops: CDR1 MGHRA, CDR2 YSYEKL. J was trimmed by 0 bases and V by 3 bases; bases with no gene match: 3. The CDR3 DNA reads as TGCGCCAGCAGCCATTTGGGACAGGTGAACACTGAAGCTTTCTTT. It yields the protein CASSHLGQVNTEAFF.

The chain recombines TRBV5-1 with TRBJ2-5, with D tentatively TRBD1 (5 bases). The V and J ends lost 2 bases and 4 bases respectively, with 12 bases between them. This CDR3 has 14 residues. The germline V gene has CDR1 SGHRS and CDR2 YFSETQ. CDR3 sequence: CASSFPDSLETQYF. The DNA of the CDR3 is TGCGCCAGCAGCTTCCCCGACAGTTTAGAGACCCAGTACTTC.

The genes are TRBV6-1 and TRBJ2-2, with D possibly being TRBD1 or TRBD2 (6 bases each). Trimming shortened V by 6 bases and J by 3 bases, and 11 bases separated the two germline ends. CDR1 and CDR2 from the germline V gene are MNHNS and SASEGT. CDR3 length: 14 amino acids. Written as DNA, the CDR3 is TGTGCCAGCAGGCAAGGGGGGTACACCGGGGAGCTGTTTTTT. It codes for CASRQGGYTGELFF.

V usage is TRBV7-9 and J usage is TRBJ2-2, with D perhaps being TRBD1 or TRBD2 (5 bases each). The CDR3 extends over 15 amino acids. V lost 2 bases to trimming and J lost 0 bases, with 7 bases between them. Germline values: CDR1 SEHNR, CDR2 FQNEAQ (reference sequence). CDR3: CASSLRDPNTGELFF. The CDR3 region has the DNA TGTGCCAGCAGCTTAAGGGACCCGAACACCGGGGAGCTGTTTTTT.

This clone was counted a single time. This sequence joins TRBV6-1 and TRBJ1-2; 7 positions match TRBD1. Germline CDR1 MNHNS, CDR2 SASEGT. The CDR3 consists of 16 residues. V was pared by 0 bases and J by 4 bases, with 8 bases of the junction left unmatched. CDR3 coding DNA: TGTGCCAGCAGTGAAGCGAGGGACAGCCTTATCTATGGCTACACCTTC. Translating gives CASSEARDSLIYGYTF.